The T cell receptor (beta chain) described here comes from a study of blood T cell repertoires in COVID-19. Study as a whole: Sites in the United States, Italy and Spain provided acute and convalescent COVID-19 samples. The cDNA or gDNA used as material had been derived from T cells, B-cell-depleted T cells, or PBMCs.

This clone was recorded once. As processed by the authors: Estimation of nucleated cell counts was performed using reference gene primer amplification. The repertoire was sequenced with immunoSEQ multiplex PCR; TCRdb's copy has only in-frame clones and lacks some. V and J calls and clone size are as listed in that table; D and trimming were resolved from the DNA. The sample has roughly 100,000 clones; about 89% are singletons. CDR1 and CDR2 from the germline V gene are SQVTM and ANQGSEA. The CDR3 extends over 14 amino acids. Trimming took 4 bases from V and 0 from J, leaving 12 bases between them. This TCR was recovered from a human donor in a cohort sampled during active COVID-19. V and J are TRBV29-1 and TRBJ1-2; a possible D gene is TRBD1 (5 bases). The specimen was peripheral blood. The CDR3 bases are TGCAGCGTTGGGCAGGGTCAGGCTAACTATGGCTACACCTTC. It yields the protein CSVGQGQANYGYTF. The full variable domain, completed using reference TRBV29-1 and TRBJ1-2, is SAVISQKPSRDICQRGTSLTIQCQVDSQVTMMFWYRQQPGQSLTLIATANQGSEATYESGFVIDKFPISRPNLTFSTLTVSNMSPEDSSIYLCSVGQGQANYGYTFGSGTRLTVV.